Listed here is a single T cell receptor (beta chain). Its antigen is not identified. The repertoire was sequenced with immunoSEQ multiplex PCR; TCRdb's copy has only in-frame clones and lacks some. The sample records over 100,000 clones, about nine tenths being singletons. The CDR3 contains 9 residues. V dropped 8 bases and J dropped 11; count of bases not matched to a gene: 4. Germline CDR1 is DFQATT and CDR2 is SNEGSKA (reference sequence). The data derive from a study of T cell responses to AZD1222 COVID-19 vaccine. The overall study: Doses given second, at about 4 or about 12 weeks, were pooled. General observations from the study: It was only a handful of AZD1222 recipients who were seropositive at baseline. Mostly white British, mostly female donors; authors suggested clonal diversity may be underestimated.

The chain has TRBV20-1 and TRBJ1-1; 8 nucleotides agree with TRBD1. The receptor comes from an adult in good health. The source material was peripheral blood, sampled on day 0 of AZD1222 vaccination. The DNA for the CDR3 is TGCAGTTTGGACAGGGCCGCTTTCTTT. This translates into CSLDRAAFF.